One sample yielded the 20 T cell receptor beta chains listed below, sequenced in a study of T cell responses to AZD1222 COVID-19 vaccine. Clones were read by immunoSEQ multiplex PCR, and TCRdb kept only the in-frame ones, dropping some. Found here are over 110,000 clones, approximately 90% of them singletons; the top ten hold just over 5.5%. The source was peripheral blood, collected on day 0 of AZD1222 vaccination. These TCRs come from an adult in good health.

The CDR3 sequence is CASSSGVAGGYEQYF. The CDR3 DNA sequence: TGTGCCAGCAGCTCAGGAGTAGCGGGAGGGTACGAGCAGTACTTC. This chain joins TRBV5-6 and TRBJ2-7; TRBD2 agrees at 11 bases. The CDR3 sequence is 15 residues long. V gave up 3 bases and J gave up 4 bases; unmatched junction bases: 6. CDR1 and CDR2 (germline): SGHDT, YYEEEE.

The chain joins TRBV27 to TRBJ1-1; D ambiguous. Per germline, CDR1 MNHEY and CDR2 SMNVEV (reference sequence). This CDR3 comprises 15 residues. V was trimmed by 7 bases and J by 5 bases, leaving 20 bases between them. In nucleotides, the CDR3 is TGTGCCAGCACGCCCCGGACGGGGATAAGGACTGAAGCTTTCTTT. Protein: CASTPRTGIRTEAFF.

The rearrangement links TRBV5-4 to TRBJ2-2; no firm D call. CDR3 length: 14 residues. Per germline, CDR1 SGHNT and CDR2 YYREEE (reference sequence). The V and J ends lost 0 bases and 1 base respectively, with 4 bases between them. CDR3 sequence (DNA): TGTGCCAGCAGCTTGGTCCAGAACACCGGGGAGCTGTTTTTT. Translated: CASSLVQNTGELFF. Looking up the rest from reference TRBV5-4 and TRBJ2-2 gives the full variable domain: ETGVTQSPTHLIKTRGQQVTLRCSSQSGHNTVSWYQQALGQGPQFIFQYYREEENGRGNFPPRFSGLQFPNYSSELNVNALELDDSALYLCASSLVQNTGELFFGEGSRLTVL.

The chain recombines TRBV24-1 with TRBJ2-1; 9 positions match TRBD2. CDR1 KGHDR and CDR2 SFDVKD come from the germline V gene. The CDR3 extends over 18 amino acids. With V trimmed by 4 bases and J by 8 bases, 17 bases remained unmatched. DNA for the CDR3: TGTGCCACCAGTGACAGCTCGCGCGGGAGGGCCACAGTCGATGAGCAGTTCTTC. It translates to CATSDSSRGRATVDEQFF.

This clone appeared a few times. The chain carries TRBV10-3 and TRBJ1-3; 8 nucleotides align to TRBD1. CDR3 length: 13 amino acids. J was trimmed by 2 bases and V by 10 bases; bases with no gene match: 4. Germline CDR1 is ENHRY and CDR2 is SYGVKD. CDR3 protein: CATRGRAGNTIYF. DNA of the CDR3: TGTGCCACCAGGGGGCGAGCTGGAAACACCATATATTTT.

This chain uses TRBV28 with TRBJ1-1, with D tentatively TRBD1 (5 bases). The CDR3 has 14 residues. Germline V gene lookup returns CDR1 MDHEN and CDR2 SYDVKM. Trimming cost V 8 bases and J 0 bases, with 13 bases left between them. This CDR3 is CASCGAAVNTEAFF. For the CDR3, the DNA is TGTGCCAGCTGCGGGGCAGCGGTGAACACTGAAGCTTTCTTT. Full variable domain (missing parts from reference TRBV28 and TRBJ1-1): DVKVTQSSRYLVKRTGEKVFLECVQDMDHENMFWYRQDPGLGLRLIYFSYDVKMKEKGDIPEGYSVSREKKERFSLILESASTNQTSMYLCASCGAAVNTEAFFGQGTRLTVV.

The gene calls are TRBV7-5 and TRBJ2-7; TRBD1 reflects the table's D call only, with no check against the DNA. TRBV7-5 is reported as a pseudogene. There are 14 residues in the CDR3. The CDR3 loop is CARSSTGLGYEQYF. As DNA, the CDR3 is TGTGCCAGAAGCTCTACAGGGCTCGGGTACGAGCAGTACTTC.

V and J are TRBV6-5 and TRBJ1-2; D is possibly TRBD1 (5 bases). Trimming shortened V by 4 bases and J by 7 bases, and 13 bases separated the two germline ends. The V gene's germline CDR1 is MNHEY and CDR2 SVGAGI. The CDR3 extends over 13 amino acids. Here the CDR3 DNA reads TGTGCCAGCAGTTTCCCAAGGGGCATTGGCTACACCTTC. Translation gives CASSFPRGIGYTF.

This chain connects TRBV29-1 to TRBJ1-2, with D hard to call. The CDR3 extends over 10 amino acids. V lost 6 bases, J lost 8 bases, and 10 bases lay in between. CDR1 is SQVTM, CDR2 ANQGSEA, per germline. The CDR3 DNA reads TGCAGCGTCTATTCTCGGGGCTACACCTTC. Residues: CSVYSRGYTF.

The CDR3 coding sequence is TGTGCCAGCAGCAACGGACAGAGCGATGGCTACACCTTC. This codes for CASSNGQSDGYTF. This chain uses TRBV21-1 with TRBJ1-2; TRBD1 reflects the table's D call only, with no check against the DNA. TRBV21-1 is an annotated pseudogene. This CDR3 comprises 13 residues.

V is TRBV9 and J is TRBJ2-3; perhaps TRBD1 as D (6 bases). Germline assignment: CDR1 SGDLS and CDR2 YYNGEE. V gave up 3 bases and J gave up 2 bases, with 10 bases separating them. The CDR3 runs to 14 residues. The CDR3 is CASSEGETTDTQYF. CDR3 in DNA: TGTGCCAGCAGCGAGGGGGAAACCACAGATACGCAGTATTTT.

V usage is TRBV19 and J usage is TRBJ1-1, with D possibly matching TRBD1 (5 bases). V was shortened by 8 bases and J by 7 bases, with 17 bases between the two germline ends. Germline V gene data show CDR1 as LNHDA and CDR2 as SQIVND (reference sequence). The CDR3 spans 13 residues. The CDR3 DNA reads TGTGCCAGTCAGGGACGGCAAGAGATTGAAGCTTTCTTT. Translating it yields CASQGRQEIEAFF.

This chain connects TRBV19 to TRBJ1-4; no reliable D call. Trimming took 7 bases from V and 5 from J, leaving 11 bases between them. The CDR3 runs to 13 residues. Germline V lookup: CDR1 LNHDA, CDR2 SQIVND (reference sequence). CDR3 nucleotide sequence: TGTGCCAGTACGCACCGTCCAAATGAAAAACTGTTTTTT. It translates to CASTHRPNEKLFF.

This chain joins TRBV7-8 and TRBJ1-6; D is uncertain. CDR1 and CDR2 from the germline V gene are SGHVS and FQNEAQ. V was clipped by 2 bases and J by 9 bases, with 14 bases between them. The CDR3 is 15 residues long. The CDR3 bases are TGTGCCAGCAGCTTATTTCGGGGAGACCTTTCACCCCTCCACTTT. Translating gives CASSLFRGDLSPLHF.

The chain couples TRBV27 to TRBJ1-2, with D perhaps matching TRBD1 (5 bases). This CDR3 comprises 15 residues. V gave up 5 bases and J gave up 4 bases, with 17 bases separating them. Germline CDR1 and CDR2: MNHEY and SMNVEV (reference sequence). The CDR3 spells CASSLTGLHRYGYTF. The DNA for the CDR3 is TGTGCCAGCAGTCTAACAGGACTCCACCGCTATGGCTACACCTTC.

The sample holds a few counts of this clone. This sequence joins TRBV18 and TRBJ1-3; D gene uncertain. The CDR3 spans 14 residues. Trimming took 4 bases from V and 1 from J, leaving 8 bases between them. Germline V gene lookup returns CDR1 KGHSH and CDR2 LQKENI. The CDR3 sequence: CASSQRESGNTIYF. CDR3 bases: TGTGCCAGCTCACAAAGGGAGTCTGGAAACACCATATATTTT.

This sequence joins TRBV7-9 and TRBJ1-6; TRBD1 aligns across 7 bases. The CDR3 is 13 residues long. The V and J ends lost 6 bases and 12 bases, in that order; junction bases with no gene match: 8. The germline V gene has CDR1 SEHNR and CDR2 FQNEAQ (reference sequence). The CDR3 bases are TGTGCCAGCAGTCGACAGGGAGAAGGACCCCTCCACTTT. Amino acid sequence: CASSRQGEGPLHF.

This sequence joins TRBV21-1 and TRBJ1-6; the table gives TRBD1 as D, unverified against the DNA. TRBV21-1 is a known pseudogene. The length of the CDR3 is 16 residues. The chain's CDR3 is CASNLRGQTRNSPLHF. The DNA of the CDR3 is TGTGCCAGCAACCTAAGGGGACAGACCAGAAATTCACCCCTCCACTTT.

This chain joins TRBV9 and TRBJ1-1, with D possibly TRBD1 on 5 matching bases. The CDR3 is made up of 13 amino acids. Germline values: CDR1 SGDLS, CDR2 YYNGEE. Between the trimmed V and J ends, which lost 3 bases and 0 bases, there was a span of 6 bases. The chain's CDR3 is CASSGGMNTEAFF. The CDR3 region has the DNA TGTGCCAGCAGCGGGGGGATGAACACTGAAGCTTTCTTT.

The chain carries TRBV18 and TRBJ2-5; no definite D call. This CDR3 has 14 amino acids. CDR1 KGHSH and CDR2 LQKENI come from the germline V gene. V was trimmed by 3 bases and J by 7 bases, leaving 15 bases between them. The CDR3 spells CASSPFSAEGTQYF. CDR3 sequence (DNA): TGTGCCAGCTCACCTTTTTCTGCAGAAGGGACCCAGTACTTC.